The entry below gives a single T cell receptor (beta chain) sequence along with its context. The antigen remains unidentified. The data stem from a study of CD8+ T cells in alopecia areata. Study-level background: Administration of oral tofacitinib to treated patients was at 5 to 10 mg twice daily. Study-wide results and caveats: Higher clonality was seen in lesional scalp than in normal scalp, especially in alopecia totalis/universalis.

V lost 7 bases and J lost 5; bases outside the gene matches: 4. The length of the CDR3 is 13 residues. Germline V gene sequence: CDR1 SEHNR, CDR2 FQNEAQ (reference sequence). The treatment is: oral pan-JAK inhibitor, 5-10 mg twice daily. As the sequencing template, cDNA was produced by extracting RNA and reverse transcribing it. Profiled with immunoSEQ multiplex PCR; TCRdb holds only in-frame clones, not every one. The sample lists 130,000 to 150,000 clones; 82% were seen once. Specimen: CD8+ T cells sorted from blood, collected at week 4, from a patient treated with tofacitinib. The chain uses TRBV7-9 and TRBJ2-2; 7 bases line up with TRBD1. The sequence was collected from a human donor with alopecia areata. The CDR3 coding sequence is TGTGCCAGCACCACAGGGGCGACCGGGGAGCTGTTTTTT. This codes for CASTTGATGELFF.